These 17 T cell receptor beta chains share one sample of origin, sequenced in a study of spatial heterogeneity in lung cancer. As to time point: blood at routine non-recurrence follow-up after resection. Whole RNA from tumor, nontumor lung or frozen PBMC was sequenced unsorted. From the 5' RACE reads, TCRdb called clonotypes with MiXCR, one entry per CDR3 protein. The sample comprises about 52,000 distinct CDR3 sequences, 7.4% of which are singletons, and around 33% rests with the top ten. Sequencing used PBMCs, obtained at follow-up. Receptors were obtained from a female donor with early-stage non-small cell lung cancer.

This clonotype was observed many times. The V call is TRBV12-3 or TRBV12-4, the J call TRBJ1-3, with D perhaps TRBD1 (6 bases). The CDR3 spans 14 residues. V gave up 5 bases and J gave up 2 bases, with 10 bases separating them. The CDR3 DNA reads as TGTGCCAGCAGTCAACAGGGTGCTGGAAACACCATATATTTT. As protein: CASSQQGAGNTIYF.

The sample holds a few counts of this clonotype. J is TRBJ2-7 and V is TRBV18; TRBD1 aligns across 8 bases. CDR3 length equals 14 residues. V shed 1 base, J shed 2 bases, and the junction held 1 base outside the gene matches. Germline CDR1 reads KGHSH; CDR2 reads LQKENI. CDR3 in DNA: TGTGCCAGCTCACCACTCAGGGGGCCCTACGAGCAGTACTTC. Its translation: CASSPLRGPYEQYF.

This clonotype was recorded at least ten times. The chain carries TRBV18 and TRBJ2-2, with D possibly being TRBD1 or TRBD2 (5 bases each). CDR1 is KGHSH and CDR2 is LQKENI in the germline V gene. The CDR3 length is 16 residues. Trimming shortened V by 3 bases and J by 3 bases, and 14 bases separated the two germline ends. The CDR3 DNA is TGTGCCAGCTCACCCCGAGCCCTGGGGGACACCGGGGAGCTGTTTTTT. Translation gives CASSPRALGDTGELFF.

The J gene is TRBJ2-6, the V gene TRBV5-1; D uncertain. The germline gives CDR1 SGHRS, CDR2 YFSETQ. V lost 4 bases to trimming and J lost 0 bases, with 8 bases between them. CDR3 length: 15 residues. CDR3 residues: CASSLVGSGANVLTF. CDR3 nucleotides: TGCGCCAGCAGCCTCGTTGGCTCTGGGGCCAACGTCCTGACTTTC. The entire variable domain, with the rest obtained from reference TRBV5-1 and TRBJ2-6, is as follows: KAGVTQTPRYLIKTRGQQVTLSCSPISGHRSVSWYQQTPGQGLQFLFEYFSETQRNKGNFPGRFSGRQFSNSRSEMNVSTLELGDSALYLCASSLVGSGANVLTFGAGSRLTVL.

This clonotype was counted many times. The CDR3 protein is CASRREVNTEAFF. The DNA for the CDR3 is TGTGCCAGCAGACGGGAGGTAAACACTGAAGCTTTCTTT. V usage is TRBV2 and J usage is TRBJ1-1; no firm D call. Germline V gene sequence: CDR1 SNHLY, CDR2 FYNNEI. Trimming took off 6 bases at V and 2 bases at J, with 10 bases between the two ends. CDR3 length: 13 amino acids. Combining the CDR3 with reference TRBV2 and TRBJ1-1 gives the whole variable domain EPEVTQTPSHQVTQMGQEVILRCVPISNHLYFYWYRQILGQKVEFLVSFYNNEISEKSEIFDDQFSVERPDGSNFTLKIRSTKLEDSAMYFCASRREVNTEAFFGQGTRLTVV.

The J gene is TRBJ1-4, the V gene TRBV11-2; TRBD1 might be the D (5 bases). V was clipped by 3 bases and J by 2 bases, with 10 bases between them. The CDR3 has 15 amino acids. Germline assignment: CDR1 SGHAT and CDR2 FQNNGV. CDR3: CASSFDRSTNEKLFF. The CDR3 DNA follows: TGTGCCAGCAGCTTCGACAGATCGACTAATGAAAAACTGTTTTTT.

About this clonotype itself: A read error is possible here, since a much larger clone lies one base away. The chain carries TRBV5-6 and TRBJ2-5; the D gene is possibly TRBD2 (5 bases). This CDR3 has 14 residues. Germline V lookup: CDR1 SGHDT, CDR2 YYEEEE. The DNA of the CDR3 is TGTGCCAGCAGCTTCGGAGGTGTCGGAGAGACCCAGCACTTC. Protein product: CASSFGGVGETQHF.

The chain links TRBV6-2 or TRBV6-3 to TRBJ2-5; D is ambiguous. There are 16 residues in the CDR3. Trimming left V 3 bases short and J 1 base short, with 15 bases between. Germline loops: CDR1 MNHEY, CDR2 SVGEGT. CDR3 sequence: CASSYLQGPGQETQYF. DNA for the CDR3: TGTGCCAGCAGTTATCTTCAAGGGCCCGGCCAAGAGACCCAGTACTTC.

Only a few counts were recorded for this clonotype. The chain is built from TRBV18 and TRBJ2-3; D is possibly TRBD2 (5 bases). With 8 bases removed from V and 6 bases from J, the gap between germline ends came to 9 bases. The length of the CDR3 is 11 residues. In germline, CDR1 is KGHSH, CDR2 LQKENI. The CDR3: CASRTGDTQYF. In DNA form, the CDR3 reads TGTGCCAGCCGGACTGGGGATACGCAGTATTTT.

This clonotype was seen more than once but under ten times. This chain links TRBV25-1 with TRBJ2-1, with D possibly being TRBD2 (5 bases). Trimming cost V 6 bases and J 2 bases, with 11 bases left between them. The CDR3 has 14 residues. CDR1 and CDR2 from the germline V gene are MGHDK and SYGVNS. Here the CDR3 DNA reads TGTGCCAGCAGCGGGGTTGGAGCCTACAATGAGCAGTTCTTC. This encodes CASSGVGAYNEQFF.

The table lists this clonotype with a few counts. This chain's CDR3 is CASSLARGGETQYF. CDR3 DNA sequence: TGTGCCAGCAGCTTAGCTCGGGGGGGTGAGACCCAGTACTTC. The chain combines TRBV7-2 with TRBJ2-5; TRBD2 agrees at 8 bases. Germline assignment: CDR1 SGHTA and CDR2 FQGNSA. Trimming at V came to 0 bases and at J to 5 bases, leaving 2 bases not matched to a gene. This CDR3 contains 14 residues.

This clonotype was seen at least ten times. The genes are TRBV29-1 and TRBJ2-2; D perhaps matches TRBD1 (6 bases). The length of the CDR3 is 14 residues. V was shortened by 8 bases and J by 0 bases, with 13 bases between the two germline ends. Germline V lookup: CDR1 SQVTM, CDR2 ANQGSEA. In DNA form, the CDR3 reads TGCAGCATCGGACAGTCCTCGAACACCGGGGAGCTGTTTTTT. Protein product: CSIGQSSNTGELFF.

This clonotype was recorded at least ten times. V usage is TRBV19 and J usage is TRBJ1-1, with 7 bases matching TRBD1. The germline gives CDR1 LNHDA, CDR2 SQIVND (reference sequence). Trimming cost V 6 bases and J 4 bases; bases outside gene matches: 11. CDR3 length: 15 amino acids. For the CDR3, the DNA is TGTGCCAGTAGCTTCCTAGGGGGCCCGGGCACTGAAGCTTTCTTT. Translating gives CASSFLGGPGTEAFF.

This clonotype was observed a handful of times. CDR3 protein: CASSFTSYEQYF. CDR3 nucleotide sequence: TGTGCCAGCAGCTTTACCTCCTACGAGCAGTACTTC. The chain recombines TRBV11-2 with TRBJ2-7; no clear D gene. Germline V gene lookup returns CDR1 SGHAT and CDR2 FQNNGV. With 3 bases removed from V and 0 bases from J, the gap between germline ends came to 3 bases. This CDR3 is 12 amino acids long.

This clonotype came up a few times. The V and J genes are TRBV6-5 and TRBJ2-7; a possible D gene is TRBD2 (5 bases). V lost 0 bases to trimming and J lost 5 bases, with 8 bases between them. The CDR3 runs 13 residues. Germline CDR1 reads MNHEY; CDR2 reads SVGAGI. Written as DNA, the CDR3 is TGTGCCAGCAGTTACTCGAGGGCTGACGAGCAGTACTTC. Translating gives CASSYSRADEQYF.

This clonotype occurred many times. A junction boundary mismatches the germline segment, possibly from a read error. V usage is TRBV24-1 and J usage is TRBJ2-3, with D tentatively TRBD1 or TRBD2 (5 bases each). The CDR3 is 13 amino acids. Germline CDR1 is KGHDR and CDR2 is SFDVKD. CDR3 nucleotides: TGTGCCTCCAGGGAAGGGGAGACAGATACGCAGTATTTT. Translated, it gives CASREGETDTQYF.

This clonotype was counted at least ten times. CDR3 in amino acids: CASSQEVRLAGGEETQYF. The CDR3 bases are TGTGCCAGCAGCCAAGAAGTCCGACTAGCGGGGGGGGAAGAGACCCAGTACTTC. This chain connects TRBV3-1 to TRBJ2-5; TRBD2 matches at 14 bases. The trim removed 0 bases at V and 3 bases at J, leaving 6 bases unmatched. CDR1 is LGHDT, CDR2 YNNKEL, per germline (reference sequence). The CDR3 has 18 amino acids.